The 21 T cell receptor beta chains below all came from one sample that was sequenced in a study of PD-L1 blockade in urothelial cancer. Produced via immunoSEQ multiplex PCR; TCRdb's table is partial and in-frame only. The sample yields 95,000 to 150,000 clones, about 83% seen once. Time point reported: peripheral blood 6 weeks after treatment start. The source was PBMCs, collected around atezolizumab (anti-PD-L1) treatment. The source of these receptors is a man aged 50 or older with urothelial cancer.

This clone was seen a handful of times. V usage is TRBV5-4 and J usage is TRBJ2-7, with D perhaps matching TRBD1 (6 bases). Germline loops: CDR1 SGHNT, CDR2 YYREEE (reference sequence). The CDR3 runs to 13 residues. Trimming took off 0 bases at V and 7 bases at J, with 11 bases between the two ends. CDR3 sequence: CASSLDRDEEQYF. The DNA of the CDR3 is TGTGCCAGCAGCTTGGACAGGGACGAAGAGCAGTACTTC.

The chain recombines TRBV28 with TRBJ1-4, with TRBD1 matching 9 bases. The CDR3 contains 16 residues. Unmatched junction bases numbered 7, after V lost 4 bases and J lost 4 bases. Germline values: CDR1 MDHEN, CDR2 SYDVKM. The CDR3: CASSSAGTGFNEKLFF. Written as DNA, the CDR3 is TGTGCCAGCAGTTCGGCCGGGACAGGGTTTAATGAAAAACTGTTTTTT.

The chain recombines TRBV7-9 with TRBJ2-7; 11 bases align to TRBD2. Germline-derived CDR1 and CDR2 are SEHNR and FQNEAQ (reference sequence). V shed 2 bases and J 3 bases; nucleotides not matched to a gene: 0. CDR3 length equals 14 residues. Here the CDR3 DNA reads TGTGCCAGCAGCTTACTAGCGGGAGGCTACGAGCAGTACTTC. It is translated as CASSLLAGGYEQYF.

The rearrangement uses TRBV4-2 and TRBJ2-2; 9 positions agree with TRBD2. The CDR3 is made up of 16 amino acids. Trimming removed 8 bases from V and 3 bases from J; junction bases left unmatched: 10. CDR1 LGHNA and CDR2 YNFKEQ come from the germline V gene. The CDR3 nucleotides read TGTGCCAGCGGTCTGAGCGGGAGGTACGACACCGGGGAGCTGTTTTTT. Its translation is CASGLSGRYDTGELFF.

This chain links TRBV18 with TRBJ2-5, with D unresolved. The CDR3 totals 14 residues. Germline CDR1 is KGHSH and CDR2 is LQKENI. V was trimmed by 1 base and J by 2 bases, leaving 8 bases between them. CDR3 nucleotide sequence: TGTGCCAGCTCACCACGTGACATACAAGAGACCCAGTACTTC. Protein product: CASSPRDIQETQYF. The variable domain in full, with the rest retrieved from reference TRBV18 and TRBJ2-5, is NAGVMQNPRHLVRRRGQEARLRCSPMKGHSHVYWYRQLPEEGLKFMVYLQKENIIDESGMPKERFSAEFPKEGPSILRIQQVVRGDSAAYFCASSPRDIQETQYFGPGTRLLVL.

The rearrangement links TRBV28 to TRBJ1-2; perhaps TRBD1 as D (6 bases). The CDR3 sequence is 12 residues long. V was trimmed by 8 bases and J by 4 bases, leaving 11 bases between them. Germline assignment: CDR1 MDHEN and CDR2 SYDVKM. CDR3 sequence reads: CASSRGSYGYTF. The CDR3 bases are TGTGCCAGCTCCAGGGGATCCTATGGCTACACCTTC.

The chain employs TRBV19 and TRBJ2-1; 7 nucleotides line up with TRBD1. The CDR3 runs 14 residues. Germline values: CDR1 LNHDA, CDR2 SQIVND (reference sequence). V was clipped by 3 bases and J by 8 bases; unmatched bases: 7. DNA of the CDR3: TGTGCCAGTAGTATGAGGGGGCGCCACGATGAGCAGTTCTTC. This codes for CASSMRGRHDEQFF.

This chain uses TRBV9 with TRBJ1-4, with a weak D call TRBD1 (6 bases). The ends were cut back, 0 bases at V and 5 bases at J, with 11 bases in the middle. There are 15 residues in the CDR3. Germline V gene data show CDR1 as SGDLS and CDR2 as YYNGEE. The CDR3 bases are TGTGCCAGCAGCGTAGGAGGACAGAAGAATGAAAAACTGTTTTTT. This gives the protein CASSVGGQKNEKLFF.

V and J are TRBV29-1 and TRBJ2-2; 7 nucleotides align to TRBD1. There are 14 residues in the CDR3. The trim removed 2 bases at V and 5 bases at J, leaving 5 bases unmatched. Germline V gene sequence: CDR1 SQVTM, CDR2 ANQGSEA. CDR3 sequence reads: CSVEIGRGTGELFF. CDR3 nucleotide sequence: TGCAGCGTTGAAATCGGCAGGGGGACCGGGGAGCTGTTTTTT.

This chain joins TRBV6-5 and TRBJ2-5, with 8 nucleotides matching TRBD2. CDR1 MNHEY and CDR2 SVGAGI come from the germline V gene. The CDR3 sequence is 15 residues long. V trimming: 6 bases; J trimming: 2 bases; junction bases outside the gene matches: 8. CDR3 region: CASSLTSGIQETQYF. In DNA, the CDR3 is TGTGCCAGCAGCCTCACTAGCGGAATTCAAGAGACCCAGTACTTC.

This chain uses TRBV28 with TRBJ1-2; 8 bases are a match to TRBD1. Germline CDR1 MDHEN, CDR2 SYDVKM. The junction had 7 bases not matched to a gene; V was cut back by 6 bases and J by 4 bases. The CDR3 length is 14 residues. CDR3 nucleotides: TGTGCCAGCAGCCCCGGGACAGGTATCTATGGCTACACCTTC. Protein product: CASSPGTGIYGYTF.

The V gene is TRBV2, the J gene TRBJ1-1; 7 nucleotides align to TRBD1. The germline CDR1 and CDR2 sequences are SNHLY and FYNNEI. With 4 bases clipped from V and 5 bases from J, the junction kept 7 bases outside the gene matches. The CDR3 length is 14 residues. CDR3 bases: TGTGCCAGCAGTGTCAAGGGGGCGGTTACTGAAGCTTTCTTT. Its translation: CASSVKGAVTEAFF.

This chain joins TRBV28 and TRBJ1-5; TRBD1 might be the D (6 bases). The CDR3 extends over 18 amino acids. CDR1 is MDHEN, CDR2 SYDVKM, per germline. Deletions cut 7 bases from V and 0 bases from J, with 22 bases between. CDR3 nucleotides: TGTGCCAGCACCCCTGCAGGGCAGGGGCTCGTTAGCAATCAGCCCCAGCATTTT. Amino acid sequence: CASTPAGQGLVSNQPQHF. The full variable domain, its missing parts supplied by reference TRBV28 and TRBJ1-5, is DVKVTQSSRYLVKRTGEKVFLECVQDMDHENMFWYRQDPGLGLRLIYFSYDVKMKEKGDIPEGYSVSREKKERFSLILESASTNQTSMYLCASTPAGQGLVSNQPQHFGDGTRLSIL.

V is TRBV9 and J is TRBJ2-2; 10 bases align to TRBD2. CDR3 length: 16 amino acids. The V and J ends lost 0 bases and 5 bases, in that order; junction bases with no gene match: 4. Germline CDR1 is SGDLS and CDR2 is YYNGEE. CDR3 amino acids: CASSVVATSGTGELFF. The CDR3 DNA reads TGTGCCAGCAGCGTAGTAGCGACTAGCGGGACCGGGGAGCTGTTTTTT. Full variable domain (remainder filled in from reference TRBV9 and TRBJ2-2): DSGVTQTPKHLITATGQRVTLRCSPRSGDLSVYWYQQSLDQGLQFLIQYYNGEERAKGNILERFSAQQFPDLHSELNLSSLELGDSALYFCASSVVATSGTGELFFGEGSRLTVL.

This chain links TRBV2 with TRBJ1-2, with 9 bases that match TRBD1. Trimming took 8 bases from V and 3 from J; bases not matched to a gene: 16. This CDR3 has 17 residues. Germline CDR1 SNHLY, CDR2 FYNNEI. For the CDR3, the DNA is TGTGCCAGCGGCGCCCGGGACAGGGTATCTTTGTACTATGGCTACACCTTC. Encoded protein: CASGARDRVSLYYGYTF.

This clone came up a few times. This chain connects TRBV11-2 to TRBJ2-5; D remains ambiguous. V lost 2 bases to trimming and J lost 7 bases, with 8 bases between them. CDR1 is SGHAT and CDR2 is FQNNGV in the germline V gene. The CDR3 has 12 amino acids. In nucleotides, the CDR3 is TGTGCCAGCAGCTTAACCCGAGGGACCCAGTACTTC. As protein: CASSLTRGTQYF.

The CDR3 region is CASSYPRLGTYEQYF. CDR3 nucleotide sequence: TGTGCCAGCAGTTACCCACGACTAGGGACCTACGAGCAGTACTTC. The genes are TRBV6-6 and TRBJ2-7; weak D call: TRBD2 (6 bases). This CDR3 has 15 residues. Trimming removed 2 bases from V and 2 bases from J, with 13 bases in between. The germline V gene has CDR1 MNHNY and CDR2 SVGAGI (reference sequence).

CDR3 nucleotides: TGTGCCAGCAGCCAAGATGGCAGCGGGACCCAGTACTTC. This encodes CASSQDGSGTQYF. The rearrangement joins TRBV4-2 to TRBJ2-5, with a tentative D call TRBD2 (5 bases). Germline V gene sequence: CDR1 LGHNA, CDR2 YNFKEQ. Trimming took off 0 bases at V and 7 bases at J, with 9 bases between the two ends. The CDR3 length is 13 residues.

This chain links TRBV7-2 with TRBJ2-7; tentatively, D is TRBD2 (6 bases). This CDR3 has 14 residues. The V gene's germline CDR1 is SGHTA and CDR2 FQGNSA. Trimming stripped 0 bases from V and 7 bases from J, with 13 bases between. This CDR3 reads CASSLANEAGEQYF. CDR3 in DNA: TGTGCCAGCAGCTTAGCAAACGAAGCGGGTGAGCAGTACTTC.

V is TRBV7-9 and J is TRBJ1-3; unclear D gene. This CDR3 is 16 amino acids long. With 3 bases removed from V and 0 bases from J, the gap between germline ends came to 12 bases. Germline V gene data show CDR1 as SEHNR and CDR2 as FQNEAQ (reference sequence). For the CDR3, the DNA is TGTGCCAGCAGCTTTGAGCTCACGATCTCTGGAAACACCATATATTTT. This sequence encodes CASSFELTISGNTIYF.

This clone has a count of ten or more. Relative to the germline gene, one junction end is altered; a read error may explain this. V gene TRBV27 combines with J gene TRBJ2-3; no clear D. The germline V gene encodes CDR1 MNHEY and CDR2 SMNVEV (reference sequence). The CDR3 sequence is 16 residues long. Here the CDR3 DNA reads TGTGCCAGCAGTTTATCTTTATCAAGTCTCACAAATACGCAGTATTTT. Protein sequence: CASSLSLSSLTNTQYF.